This TCR beta chain comes out of a study of T cells in localized non-small cell lung cancer. V lost 3 bases to trimming and J lost 2 bases, with 7 bases between them. The CDR3 is made up of 14 amino acids. The germline gives CDR1 SGHNT, CDR2 YENEEA. Repertoires were generated with immunoSEQ multiplex PCR, while TCRdb's copy carries only in-frame clones and drops some. The data show around 18,000 clones, about 83% seen once. Whole-study results and caveats: Adjacent lung had a median roughly 60 of the 100 largest tumor clones. In uninvolved adjacent lung, T cell clonality reached its highest value, exceeding tumor. Blood T cell density predicted longer survival; adjacent-lung clonality, shorter.

With respect to this clone: The antigen is unknown. Other DNA sequences within the sample encode an identical CDR3.

The rearrangement links TRBV11-3 to TRBJ2-2; D ambiguous. Sequences were derived from peripheral blood, sampled before any cancer treatment. This receptor was taken from a female donor older than 55 with stage I lung adenocarcinoma. In DNA, the CDR3 is TGTGCCAGCAGCTTGTCCGGAAACACCGGGGAGCTGTTTTTT. It codes for CASSLSGNTGELFF. The full variable domain, rest sourced from reference TRBV11-3 and TRBJ2-2, is EAGVVQSPRYKIIEKKQPVAFWCNPISGHNTLYWYLQNLGQGPELLIRYENEEAVDDSQLPKDRFSAERLKGVDSTLKIQPAELGDSAVYLCASSLSGNTGELFFGEGSRLTVL.